There are many counts of the clone carrying this T cell receptor beta chain. Its antigen is as yet unknown. These data originate in a study of T cells in Graves' hyperthyroidism and ophthalmopathy. What was amplified from RNA transcripts were TCR beta CDR3 regions. TCR CDR3 underwent first-round RT-PCR with the HTBI primer set. From the multiplex PCR reads, TCRdb called clonotypes with MiXCR, one entry per CDR3 protein. This sample has some 690,000 distinct CDR3 sequences, with around a sixth found just once. CDR3 length equals 14 residues. Germline trimming cut 6 bases from V and 4 bases from J; bases unmatched to any gene: 4. The study's findings and limits: Blood samples included most of the expanded thyroid clonotypes exceeding 0.001.

Graves' hyperthyroidism was deemed stable absent ophthalmopathy progression within 18 months. Material: blood. The chain links TRBV12-3 or TRBV12-4 to TRBJ2-3, with 10 bases aligning to TRBD2. The source is a man aged 50-60 years with Graves' hyperthyroidism. The CDR3 nucleotides read TGTGCCAGCAGGATACTAGCGGGACCAGATACGCAGTATTTT. Translated, it gives CASRILAGPDTQYF.